The 28 T cell receptor beta chains in this list originate from one sample, sequenced in a study of CD8 T cells in Susac syndrome. Random hexamers served to reverse transcribe roughly 0.45 to 1 ug RNA. TCRdb re-called the immunoSEQ multiplex PCR reads through MiXCR, storing one row per CDR3 protein. The sample lists around 280,000 distinct CDR3 sequences, roughly 81% occurring once. Sequenced input: CD8+ T cells from PBMCs. The receptors stem from a human donor with multiple sclerosis.

V and J are TRBV27 and TRBJ1-2; 7 nucleotides agree with TRBD1. The CDR3 contains 16 residues. Germline CDR1 and CDR2: MNHEY and SMNVEV (reference sequence). V gave up 3 bases and J gave up 3 bases; unmatched junction bases: 10. In DNA form, the CDR3 reads TGTGCCAGCAGTTTCTCAGGGGGGCAATTGCACTATGGCTACACCTTC. This encodes CASSFSGGQLHYGYTF.

The DNA for the CDR3 is TGTGCCAGCAGCTTACGGTCTAGCGGGGATAGCTCCTACAATGAGCAGTTCTTC. Protein sequence: CASSLRSSGDSSYNEQFF. The V call is TRBV7-9, the J call TRBJ2-1; 9 nucleotides align to TRBD2. CDR1 is SEHNR and CDR2 is FQNEAQ in the germline V gene (reference sequence). This CDR3 contains 18 residues. After removal of 2 bases from V and 0 bases from J, the junction contained 8 bases not matched to a gene.

The V call is TRBV27, the J call TRBJ1-2; D remains unclear. The CDR3 is 14 amino acids. Trimming took 5 bases from V and 6 from J, leaving 16 bases between them. CDR1 is MNHEY and CDR2 is SMNVEV in the germline V gene (reference sequence). In nucleotides, the CDR3 is TGTGCCAGCAGTGACACGTTGGAACTAGATGGCTACACCTTC. This translates into CASSDTLELDGYTF.

The chain couples TRBV2 to TRBJ2-3, with D tentatively TRBD2 (6 bases). The CDR3 consists of 16 residues. Germline loops: CDR1 SNHLY, CDR2 FYNNEI. Deletions cut 2 bases from V and 0 bases from J, with 12 bases between. CDR3 nucleotides: TGTGCCAGCAGTGAATTTAGCGGCTCCAGCACAGATACGCAGTATTTT. It yields the protein CASSEFSGSSTDTQYF.

The chain joins TRBV6-5 to TRBJ2-1; 8 bases fit TRBD2. The germline V gene has CDR1 MNHEY and CDR2 SVGAGI. V trimming: 1 base; J trimming: 7 bases; junction bases outside the gene matches: 9. The CDR3 contains 16 residues. The CDR3: CASSYFPSGSINEQFF. The CDR3 DNA reads TGTGCCAGCAGTTACTTTCCGAGCGGGAGTATTAATGAGCAGTTCTTC.

The J gene is TRBJ2-7, the V gene TRBV25-1; 9 bases align to TRBD1. Germline CDR1 MGHDK, CDR2 SYGVNS. The CDR3 covers 14 residues. Trimming took 5 bases from V and 10 from J; bases not matched to a gene: 12. CDR3 amino acids: CASSPGTGFTDQYF. The CDR3 nucleotides read TGTGCCAGCAGTCCAGGGACAGGGTTTACGGATCAGTACTTC.

This chain connects TRBV7-8 to TRBJ2-7, with 7 nucleotides matching TRBD1. Trimming took 8 bases from V and 4 from J; bases not matched to a gene: 14. CDR3 length equals 15 residues. Germline V gene lookup returns CDR1 SGHVS and CDR2 FQNEAQ. The CDR3 sequence: CASGRRDRVTYEQYF. The CDR3, as DNA: TGTGCCAGCGGCAGACGAGACAGGGTGACTTACGAGCAGTACTTC.

The gene calls are TRBV9 and TRBJ2-7; 9 bases map to TRBD2. Per germline, CDR1 SGDLS and CDR2 YYNGEE. V was pared by 5 bases and J by 7 bases, with 7 bases of the junction left unmatched. The CDR3 spans 13 residues. The CDR3 spells CASSRGRAGEQYF. The CDR3 DNA reads as TGTGCCAGCAGTCGCGGGAGGGCGGGGGAGCAGTACTTC.

The chain is built from TRBV6-1 and TRBJ1-1, with D possibly matching TRBD1 (6 bases). The CDR3 extends over 14 amino acids. Germline CDR1 reads MNHNS; CDR2 reads SASEGT. V was cut by 6 bases and J by 3 bases, with 14 bases left in between. The DNA of the CDR3 is TGTGCCAGCAGGCTTAACAGGGCAGACACTGAAGCTTTCTTT. It translates to CASRLNRADTEAFF.

This chain connects TRBV5-5 to TRBJ2-1, with TRBD2 identical over 8 bases. The CDR3 runs 17 residues. V dropped 4 bases and J dropped 6; count of bases not matched to a gene: 15. Germline V gene lookup returns CDR1 SGHKS and CDR2 YYEKEE (reference sequence). The CDR3 here is CASSAKPGTRPRNEQFF. In DNA, the CDR3 is TGTGCCAGCAGCGCCAAACCCGGGACTAGGCCCCGCAATGAGCAGTTCTTC.

The chain recombines TRBV3-1 with TRBJ1-6, with D perhaps TRBD1 (6 bases). There are 16 residues in the CDR3. Germline assignment: CDR1 LGHDT and CDR2 YNNKEL (reference sequence). The V end lost 5 bases, the J end lost 5 bases, and 16 bases lay between the germline ends. CDR3 nucleotide sequence: TGTGCCAGCAGCGAGCAAGGGGGTTTTGATAATTCACCCCTCCACTTT. This sequence encodes CASSEQGGFDNSPLHF.

The chain recombines TRBV27 with TRBJ1-4; D gene ambiguous. The CDR3 length is 13 residues. With 5 bases removed from V and 8 bases from J, the gap between germline ends came to 12 bases. Germline CDR1 MNHEY, CDR2 SMNVEV (reference sequence). Here the CDR3 DNA reads TGTGCCAGCAGTGTACAGTGGAAGGAAAAACTGTTTTTT. This encodes CASSVQWKEKLFF.

The J gene is TRBJ2-7, the V gene TRBV6-9; D is possibly TRBD2 (5 bases). V lost 7 bases and J 0 bases, leaving 10 bases between the germline ends. The CDR3 is 13 amino acids. CDR1 and CDR2 from the germline V gene are MNHGY and SVAAGI. The DNA of the CDR3 is TGTGCCAGCAATATCGGAGGCTCCTACGAGCAGTACTTC. Its protein product is CASNIGGSYEQYF.

The rearrangement joins TRBV4-1 to TRBJ2-7; TRBD2 matches 10 bases. Germline V gene lookup returns CDR1 MGHRA and CDR2 YSYEKL. Trimming at V came to 1 base and at J to 3 bases, leaving 3 bases not matched to a gene. The CDR3 consists of 15 residues. As DNA, the CDR3 is TGCGCCAGCAGCCAAGGGGCTAGCGGGAGCTACGAGCAGTACTTC. Protein: CASSQGASGSYEQYF.

Here the CDR3 DNA reads TGTGCCAGCAGCTTGCTAGCGGGGGTTCAAGAGACCCAGTACTTC. Protein product: CASSLLAGVQETQYF. The V call is TRBV7-8, the J call TRBJ2-5; 10 bases are shared with TRBD2. CDR1 is SGHVS, CDR2 FQNEAQ, per germline. This CDR3 has 15 amino acids. Losses at the gene ends were 3 bases for V and 2 bases for J; bases not matched to a gene: 3. Complete variable domain (other parts from reference TRBV7-8 and TRBJ2-5): GAGVSQSPRYKVAKRGQDVALRCDPISGHVSLFWYQQALGQGPEFLTYFQNEAQLDKSGLPSDRFFAERPEGSVSTLKIQRTQQEDSAVYLCASSLLAGVQETQYFGPGTRLLVL.

J is TRBJ1-1 and V is TRBV21-1. TRBV21-1 is labeled a pseudogene. This CDR3 has 15 amino acids. The CDR3 loop is CASSKREGPNTEAFF. Written as DNA, the CDR3 is TGTGCCAGCAGCAAAAGGGAAGGGCCGAACACTGAAGCTTTCTTT.

The genes are TRBV19 and TRBJ1-1, with D possibly matching TRBD1 (5 bases). Germline assignment: CDR1 LNHDA and CDR2 SQIVND (reference sequence). The CDR3 loop spans 14 amino acids. V lost 5 bases, J lost 0 bases, and 10 bases lay in between. The DNA of the CDR3 is TGTGCCAGTAGTTGGGGACGGGTGAACACTGAAGCTTTCTTT. Its protein is CASSWGRVNTEAFF.

This clonotype was observed once. V and J are TRBV9 and TRBJ1-1, with D possibly being TRBD1 (5 bases). The CDR3 has 13 residues. The germline V and J ends were trimmed by 3 bases and 8 bases, with 14 bases remaining between them. Germline values: CDR1 SGDLS, CDR2 YYNGEE. The CDR3 reads CASSEGGGPEAFF. The CDR3 DNA sequence: TGTGCCAGCAGCGAGGGTGGGGGTCCCGAAGCTTTCTTT.

The chain employs TRBV20-1 and TRBJ1-1, with 9 bases that match TRBD1. Germline CDR1 is DFQATT and CDR2 is SNEGSKA (reference sequence). The CDR3 has 18 residues. Trimming took 0 bases from V and 3 from J; bases not matched to a gene: 14. CDR3 nucleotides: TGCAGTGCTAGAGATTATAGGGGGACAGGGAAGATATACACTGAAGCTTTCTTT. It is translated as CSARDYRGTGKIYTEAFF.

The chain links TRBV28 to TRBJ1-4; D is unresolved. The germline V gene has CDR1 MDHEN and CDR2 SYDVKM. V lost 5 bases, J lost 7 bases, and 17 bases lay in between. The length of the CDR3 is 15 residues. CDR3 sequence reads: CASSPRTRASEKLFF. In nucleotides, the CDR3 is TGTGCCAGCAGTCCACGGACCAGAGCTAGTGAAAAACTGTTTTTT.

The V call is TRBV12-3 or TRBV12-4, the J call TRBJ1-1; D is undetermined. The V end lost 2 bases, the J end lost 0 bases, and 7 bases lay between the germline ends. This CDR3 has 14 residues. CDR3 protein: CASSLTAMNTEAFF. The CDR3 nucleotides read TGTGCCAGCAGTTTAACAGCCATGAACACTGAAGCTTTCTTT.

The genes are TRBV27 and TRBJ2-5; D assignment may be TRBD1 or TRBD2 (5 bases each). The germline V gene has CDR1 MNHEY and CDR2 SMNVEV (reference sequence). The CDR3 covers 13 residues. The V end was cut by 2 bases, the J end by 5 bases, with 9 bases between. Written as DNA, the CDR3 is TGTGCCAGCAGTTTAGAGGGGTTCGAGACCCAGTACTTC. This encodes CASSLEGFETQYF.

The V and J genes are TRBV12-3 or TRBV12-4 and TRBJ1-4; 8 bases fit TRBD1. With V trimmed by 7 bases and J by 8 bases, 6 bases remained unmatched. The CDR3 runs to 13 residues. The CDR3 DNA reads as TGTGCCAGCAACGGACAGGGAAACGAAAAACTGTTTTTT. This sequence encodes CASNGQGNEKLFF.

This chain joins TRBV9 and TRBJ2-1; D gene uncertain. V gave up 0 bases and J gave up 5 bases, with 12 bases separating them. The CDR3 has 15 amino acids. In germline, CDR1 is SGDLS, CDR2 YYNGEE. The CDR3 bases are TGTGCCAGCAGCGTAGAGCCTGCGACGAACAATGAGCAGTTCTTC. Amino acids: CASSVEPATNNEQFF.

The genes are TRBV20-1 and TRBJ2-7, with D perhaps matching TRBD1 (5 bases). Trimming shortened V by 3 bases and J by 1 base, and 10 bases separated the two germline ends. There are 13 residues in the CDR3. In germline, CDR1 is DFQATT, CDR2 SNEGSKA (reference sequence). CDR3: CSASAGLSYEQYF. In DNA form, the CDR3 reads TGCAGTGCTAGTGCAGGGCTATCCTACGAGCAGTACTTC.

The chain is built from TRBV29-1 and TRBJ1-1; D ambiguous. From germline, CDR1 is SQVTM and CDR2 ANQGSEA. The CDR3 is made up of 13 amino acids. Trimming stripped 5 bases from V and 0 bases from J, with 10 bases between. The CDR3 protein is CSVSWGMNTEAFF. In nucleotides, the CDR3 is TGCAGCGTTTCTTGGGGAATGAACACTGAAGCTTTCTTT.

V gene TRBV4-1 combines with J gene TRBJ2-1; TRBD2 matches 12 bases. The V segment lost 4 bases and the J segment 7 bases; nucleotides outside the gene matches: 8. The germline CDR1 and CDR2 sequences are MGHRA and YSYEKL. The CDR3 contains 16 residues. The CDR3 DNA sequence: TGCGCCAGCAGCCCCAGACTAGCGGGAGAGGGAAATGAGCAGTTCTTC. Encoded protein: CASSPRLAGEGNEQFF.

Only a few counts were recorded for this clonotype. This rearrangement joins TRBV2 to TRBJ2-7; no clear D gene. V gave up 1 base and J gave up 2 bases, with 6 bases separating them. The length of the CDR3 is 13 residues. Germline loops: CDR1 SNHLY, CDR2 FYNNEI. CDR3 residues: CASSEGRPYEQYF. CDR3 in DNA: TGTGCCAGCAGTGAAGGACGGCCCTACGAGCAGTACTTC.